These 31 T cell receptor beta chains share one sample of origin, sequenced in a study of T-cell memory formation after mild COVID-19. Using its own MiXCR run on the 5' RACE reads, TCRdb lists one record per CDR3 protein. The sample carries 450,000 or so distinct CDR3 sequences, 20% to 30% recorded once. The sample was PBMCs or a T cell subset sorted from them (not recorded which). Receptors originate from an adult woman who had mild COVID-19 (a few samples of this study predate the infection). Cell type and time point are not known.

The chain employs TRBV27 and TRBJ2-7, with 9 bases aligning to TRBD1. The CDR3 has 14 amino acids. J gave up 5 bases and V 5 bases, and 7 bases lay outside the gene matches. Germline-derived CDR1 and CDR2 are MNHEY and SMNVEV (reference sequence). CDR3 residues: CASSPRDRANEQYF. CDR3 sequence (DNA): TGTGCCAGCAGTCCACGGGACAGGGCTAACGAGCAGTACTTC.

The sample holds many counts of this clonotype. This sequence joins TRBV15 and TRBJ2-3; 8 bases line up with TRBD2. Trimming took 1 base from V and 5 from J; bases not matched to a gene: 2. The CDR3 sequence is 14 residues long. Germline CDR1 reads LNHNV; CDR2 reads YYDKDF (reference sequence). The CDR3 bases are TGTGCCACCAGCAGAGGGCTAGCGGGAGATACGCAGTATTTT. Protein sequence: CATSRGLAGDTQYF.

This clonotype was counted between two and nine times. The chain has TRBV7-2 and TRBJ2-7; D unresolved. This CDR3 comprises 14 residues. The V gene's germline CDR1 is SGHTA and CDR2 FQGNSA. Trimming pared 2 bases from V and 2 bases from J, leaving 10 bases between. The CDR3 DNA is TGTGCCAGCAGCTTATTGGTAGGCCCCTACGAGCAGTACTTC. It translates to CASSLLVGPYEQYF.

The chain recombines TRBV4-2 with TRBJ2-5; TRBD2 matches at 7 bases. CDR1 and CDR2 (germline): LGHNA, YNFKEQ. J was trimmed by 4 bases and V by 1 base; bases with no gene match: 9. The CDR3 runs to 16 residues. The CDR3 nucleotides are TGTGCCAGCAGCCAAGCTCTGGGCGGGAGATCAGAGACCCAGTACTTC. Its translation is CASSQALGGRSETQYF.

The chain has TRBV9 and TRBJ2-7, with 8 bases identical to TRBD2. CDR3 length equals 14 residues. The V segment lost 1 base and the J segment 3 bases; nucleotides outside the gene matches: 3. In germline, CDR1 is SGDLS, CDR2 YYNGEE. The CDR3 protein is CASSVNSGNYEQYF. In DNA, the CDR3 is TGTGCCAGCAGCGTAAATAGCGGGAACTACGAGCAGTACTTC.

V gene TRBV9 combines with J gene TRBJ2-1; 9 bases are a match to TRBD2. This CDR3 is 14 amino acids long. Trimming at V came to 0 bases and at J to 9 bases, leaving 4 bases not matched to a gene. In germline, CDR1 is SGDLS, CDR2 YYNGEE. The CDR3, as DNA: TGTGCCAGCAGCGTAGAGGGACTAGCAGCTGAGCAGTTCTTC. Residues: CASSVEGLAAEQFF.

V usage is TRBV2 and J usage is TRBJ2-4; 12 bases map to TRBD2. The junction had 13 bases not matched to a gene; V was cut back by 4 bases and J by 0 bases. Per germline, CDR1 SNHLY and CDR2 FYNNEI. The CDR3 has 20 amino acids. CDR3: CASSVQTSGGYSLAKNIQYF. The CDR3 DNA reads TGTGCCAGCAGTGTCCAGACTAGCGGGGGTTACTCACTAGCCAAAAACATTCAGTACTTC.

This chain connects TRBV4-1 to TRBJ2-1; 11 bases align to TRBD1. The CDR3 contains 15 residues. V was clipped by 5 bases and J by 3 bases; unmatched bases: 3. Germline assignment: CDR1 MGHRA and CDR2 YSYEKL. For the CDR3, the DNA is TGCGCCAGCAGCACCGGGACAGGGGGCTACAATGAGCAGTTCTTC. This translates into CASSTGTGGYNEQFF.

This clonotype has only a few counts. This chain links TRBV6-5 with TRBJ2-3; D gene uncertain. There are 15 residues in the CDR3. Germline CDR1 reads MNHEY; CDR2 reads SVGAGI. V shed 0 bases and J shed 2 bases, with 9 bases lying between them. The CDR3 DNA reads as TGTGCCAGCAGTTACTCGGGTCTGATCACAGATACGCAGTATTTT. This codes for CASSYSGLITDTQYF.

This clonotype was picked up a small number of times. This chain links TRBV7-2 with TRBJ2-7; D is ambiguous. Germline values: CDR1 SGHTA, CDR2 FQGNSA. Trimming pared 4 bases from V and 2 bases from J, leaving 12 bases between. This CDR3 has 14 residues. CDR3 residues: CASSSTTSAYEQYF. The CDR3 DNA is TGTGCCAGCAGCTCCACAACCTCCGCCTACGAGCAGTACTTC.

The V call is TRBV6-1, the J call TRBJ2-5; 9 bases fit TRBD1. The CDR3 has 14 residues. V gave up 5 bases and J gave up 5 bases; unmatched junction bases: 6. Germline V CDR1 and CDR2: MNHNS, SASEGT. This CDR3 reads CASSYRGLGETQYF. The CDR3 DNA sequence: TGTGCCAGCAGTTACAGGGGGCTAGGGGAGACCCAGTACTTC.

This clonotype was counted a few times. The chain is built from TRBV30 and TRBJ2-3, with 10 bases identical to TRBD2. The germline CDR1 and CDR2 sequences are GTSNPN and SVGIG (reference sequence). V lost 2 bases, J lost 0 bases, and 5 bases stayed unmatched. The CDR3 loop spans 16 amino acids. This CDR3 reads CAWSPGSGGSTDTQYF. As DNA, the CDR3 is TGTGCCTGGAGTCCGGGTAGCGGGGGGAGCACAGATACGCAGTATTTT.

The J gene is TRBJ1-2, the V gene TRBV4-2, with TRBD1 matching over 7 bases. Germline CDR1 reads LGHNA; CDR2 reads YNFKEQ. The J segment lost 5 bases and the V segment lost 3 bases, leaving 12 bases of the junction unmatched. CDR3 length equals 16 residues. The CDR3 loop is CASSQEGPGGRYGYTF. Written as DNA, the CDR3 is TGTGCCAGCAGCCAGGAGGGGCCAGGGGGTAGATATGGCTACACCTTC.

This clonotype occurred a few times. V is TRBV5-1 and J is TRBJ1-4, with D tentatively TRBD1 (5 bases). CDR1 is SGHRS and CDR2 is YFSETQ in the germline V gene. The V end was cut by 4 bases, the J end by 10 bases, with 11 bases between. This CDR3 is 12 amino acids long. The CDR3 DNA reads TGCGCCAGCAGCAACCTTGGGGGAAAACTGTTTTTT. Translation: CASSNLGGKLFF.

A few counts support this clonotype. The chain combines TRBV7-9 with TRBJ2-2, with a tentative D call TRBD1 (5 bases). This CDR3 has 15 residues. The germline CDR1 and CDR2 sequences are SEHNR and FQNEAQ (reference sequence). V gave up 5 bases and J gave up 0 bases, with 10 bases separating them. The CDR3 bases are TGTGCCAGCAGCGCCAGGGATGCGAACACCGGGGAGCTGTTTTTT. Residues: CASSARDANTGELFF.

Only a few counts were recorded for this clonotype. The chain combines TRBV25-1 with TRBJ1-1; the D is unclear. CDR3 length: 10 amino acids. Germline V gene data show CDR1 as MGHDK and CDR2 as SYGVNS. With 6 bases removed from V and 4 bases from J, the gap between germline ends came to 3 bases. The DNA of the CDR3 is TGTGCCAGCAGGGGCACTGAAGCTTTCTTT. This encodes CASRGTEAFF. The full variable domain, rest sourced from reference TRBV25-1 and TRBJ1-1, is EADIYQTPRYLVIGTGKKITLECSQTMGHDKMYWYQQDPGMELHLIHYSYGVNSTEKGDLSSESTVSRIRTEHFPLTLESARPSHTSQYLCASRGTEAFFGQGTRLTVV.

The CDR3 DNA is TGCAGCATCTGGACTAGCGGGAACTACGAGCAGTACTTC. Protein sequence: CSIWTSGNYEQYF. The chain links TRBV29-1 to TRBJ2-7; 12 bases are shared with TRBD2. Looked up from germline, CDR1 is SQVTM and CDR2 is ANQGSEA. V was clipped by 8 bases and J by 3 bases; unmatched bases: 5. CDR3 length: 13 amino acids.

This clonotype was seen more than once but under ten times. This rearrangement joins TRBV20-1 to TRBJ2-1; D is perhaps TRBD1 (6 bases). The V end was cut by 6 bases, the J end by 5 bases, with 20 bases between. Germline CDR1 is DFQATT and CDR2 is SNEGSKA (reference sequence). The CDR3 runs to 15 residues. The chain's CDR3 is CSARPGHQSNNEQFF. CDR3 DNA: TGCAGTGCGAGACCGGGACACCAATCTAACAATGAGCAGTTCTTC.

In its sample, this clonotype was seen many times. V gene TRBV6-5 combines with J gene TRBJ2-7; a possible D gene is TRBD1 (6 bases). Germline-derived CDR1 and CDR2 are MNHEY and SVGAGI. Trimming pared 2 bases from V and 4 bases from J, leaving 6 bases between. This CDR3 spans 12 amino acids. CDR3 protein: CASSYRGYEQYF. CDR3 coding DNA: TGTGCCAGCAGTTACAGGGGGTACGAGCAGTACTTC.

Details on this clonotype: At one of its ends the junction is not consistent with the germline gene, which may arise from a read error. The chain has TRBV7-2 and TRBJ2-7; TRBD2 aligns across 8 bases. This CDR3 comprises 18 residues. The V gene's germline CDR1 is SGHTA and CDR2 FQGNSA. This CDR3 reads CASSLASGSGAPSYEKYF. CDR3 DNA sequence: TGTGCCAGCAGCTTAGCCTCAGGTAGCGGGGCTCCTTCCTACGAGAAGTACTTC.

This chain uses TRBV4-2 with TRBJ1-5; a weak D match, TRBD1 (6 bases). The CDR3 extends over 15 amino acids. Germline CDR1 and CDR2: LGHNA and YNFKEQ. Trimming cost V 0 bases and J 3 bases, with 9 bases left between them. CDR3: CASSQDGGANQPQHF. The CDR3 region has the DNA TGTGCCAGCAGCCAAGACGGGGGGGCCAATCAGCCCCAGCATTTT.

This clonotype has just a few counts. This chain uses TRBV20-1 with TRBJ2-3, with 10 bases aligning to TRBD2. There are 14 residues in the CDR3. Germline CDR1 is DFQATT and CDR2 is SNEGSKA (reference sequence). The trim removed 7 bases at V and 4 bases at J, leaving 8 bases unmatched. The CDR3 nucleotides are TGCAGTGTCCGAACGCTAGCGGGGGCAGATACGCAGTATTTT. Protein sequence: CSVRTLAGADTQYF.

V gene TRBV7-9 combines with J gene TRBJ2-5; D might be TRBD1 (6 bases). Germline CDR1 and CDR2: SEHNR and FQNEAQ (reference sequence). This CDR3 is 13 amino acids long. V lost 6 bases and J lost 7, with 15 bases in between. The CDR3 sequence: CASRPGAQGTQYF. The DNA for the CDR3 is TGTGCCAGCAGGCCCGGGGCACAGGGGACCCAGTACTTC. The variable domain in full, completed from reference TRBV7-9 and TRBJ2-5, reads DTGVSQNPRHKITKRGQNVTFRCDPISEHNRLYWYRQTLGQGPEFLTYFQNEAQLEKSRLLSDRFSAERPKGSFSTLEIQRTEQGDSAMYLCASRPGAQGTQYFGPGTRLLVL.

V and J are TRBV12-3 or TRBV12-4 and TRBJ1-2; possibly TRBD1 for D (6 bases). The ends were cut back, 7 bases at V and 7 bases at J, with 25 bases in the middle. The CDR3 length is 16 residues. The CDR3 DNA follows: TGTGCCAGCATCAACACGGGAGCAGGGGCTGTGTCTGGCTACACCTTC. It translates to CASINTGAGAVSGYTF.

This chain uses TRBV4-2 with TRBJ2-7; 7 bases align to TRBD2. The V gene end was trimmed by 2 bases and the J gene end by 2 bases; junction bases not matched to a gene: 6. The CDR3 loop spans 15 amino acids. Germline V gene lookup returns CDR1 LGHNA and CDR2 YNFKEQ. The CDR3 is CASSQLGGFAYEQYF. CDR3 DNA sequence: TGTGCCAGCAGCCAATTGGGAGGGTTCGCCTACGAGCAGTACTTC.

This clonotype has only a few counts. The CDR3 region is CASSLRRGRLTDTQYF. The CDR3, as DNA: TGTGCCAGCAGTTTAAGGCGCGGGCGGTTGACAGATACGCAGTATTTT. This chain joins TRBV12-3 or TRBV12-4 and TRBJ2-3; a possible D gene is TRBD2 (5 bases). The CDR3 covers 16 residues. V gave up 2 bases and J gave up 3 bases, with 15 bases separating them.

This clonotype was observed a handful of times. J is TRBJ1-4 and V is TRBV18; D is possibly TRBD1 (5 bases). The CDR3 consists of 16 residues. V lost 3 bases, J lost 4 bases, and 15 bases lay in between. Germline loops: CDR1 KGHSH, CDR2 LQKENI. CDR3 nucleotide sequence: TGTGCCAGCTCACCCCTGGGACGGAAAATTAATGAAAAACTGTTTTTT. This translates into CASSPLGRKINEKLFF.

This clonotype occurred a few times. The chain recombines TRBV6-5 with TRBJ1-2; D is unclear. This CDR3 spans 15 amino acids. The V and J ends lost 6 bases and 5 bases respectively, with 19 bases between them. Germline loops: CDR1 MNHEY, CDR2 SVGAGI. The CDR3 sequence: CASSPPRSGGYGYTF. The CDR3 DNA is TGTGCCAGCAGCCCCCCCCGGAGTGGAGGATATGGCTACACCTTC.

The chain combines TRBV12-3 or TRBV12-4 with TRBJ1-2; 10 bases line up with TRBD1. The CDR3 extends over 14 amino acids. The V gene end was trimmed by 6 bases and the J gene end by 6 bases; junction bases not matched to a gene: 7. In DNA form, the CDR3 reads TGTGCCAGCAGACCCGGGACAGGGGTTCATGGCTACACCTTC. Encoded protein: CASRPGTGVHGYTF.

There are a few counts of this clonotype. As DNA, the CDR3 is TGCAGTGCTAGAGTGCAGGGTGGGGAAAAACTGTTTTTT. It specifies CSARVQGGEKLFF. This chain links TRBV20-1 with TRBJ1-4; a possible D gene is TRBD1 (5 bases). The CDR3 spans 13 residues. Germline lookup yields CDR1 DFQATT and CDR2 SNEGSKA (reference sequence). The ends were cut back, 1 base at V and 8 bases at J, with 11 bases in the middle.

The CDR3: CAWSVLAYEQYF. The CDR3 DNA reads TGTGCCTGGAGTGTACTAGCCTACGAGCAGTACTTC. The chain uses TRBV30 and TRBJ2-7, with D maybe TRBD2 (5 bases). Per germline, CDR1 GTSNPN and CDR2 SVGIG (reference sequence). With 0 bases removed from V and 2 bases from J, the gap between germline ends came to 5 bases. The length of the CDR3 is 12 residues.